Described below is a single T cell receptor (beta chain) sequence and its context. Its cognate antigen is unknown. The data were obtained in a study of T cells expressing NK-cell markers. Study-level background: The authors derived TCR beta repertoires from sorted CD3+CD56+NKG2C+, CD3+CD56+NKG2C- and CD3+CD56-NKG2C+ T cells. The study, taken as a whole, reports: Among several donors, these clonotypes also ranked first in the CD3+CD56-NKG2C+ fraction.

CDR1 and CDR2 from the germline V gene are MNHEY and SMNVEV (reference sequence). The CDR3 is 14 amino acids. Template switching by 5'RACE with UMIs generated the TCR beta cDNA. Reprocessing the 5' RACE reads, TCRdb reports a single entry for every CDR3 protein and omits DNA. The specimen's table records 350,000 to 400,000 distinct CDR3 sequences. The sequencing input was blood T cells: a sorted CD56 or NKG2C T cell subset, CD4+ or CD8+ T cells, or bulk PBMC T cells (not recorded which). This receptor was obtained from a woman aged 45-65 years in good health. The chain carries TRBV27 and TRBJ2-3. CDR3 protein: CASRKQTRTDTQYF.